This T cell receptor (beta chain) was sequenced in a study of cytomegalovirus exposure and HLA in healthy donors. The donors belonged to the approximately 110-subject validation cohort, separate from the roughly 600-subject first cohort. This CDR3 region has 15 residues. Germline CDR1 is SNHLY and CDR2 is FYNNEI. Deletions cut 4 bases from V and 3 bases from J, with 16 bases between. TCRdb's copy holds only in-frame clones and misses some; the assay was immunoSEQ multiplex PCR. The sample has about 130,000 clones; about 94% are singletons. As regards this clone: No antigen is known for it.

Study outcomes and limitations: Testing in vitro showed a few CMV-associated chains specific for CMV antigens.

Sequenced: PBMCs. The V gene is TRBV2, the J gene TRBJ2-7; perhaps TRBD2 as D (6 bases). This TCR was sampled from a man younger than 35 in good health and CMV-seropositive. The CDR3 DNA follows: TGTGCCAGCAGTGCAGAAGGAGGAGGGCTCTACGAGCAGTACTTC. Translating it yields CASSAEGGGLYEQYF.